This T cell receptor beta chain derives from a study of blood T cell repertoires in COVID-19. Across the whole study: Sites across the United States, Italy and Spain contributed samples from acute and convalescent COVID-19.

In the source study's methods: Counts of nucleated cells, estimated from reference gene primer amplification, were obtained. Data came from immunoSEQ multiplex PCR; TCRdb stores just in-frame clones and leaves some out. V and J calls and clone size are copied from that table; D and trimming were computed from the DNA. The table lists under 150,000 clones, around 80% of them singletons. Ages ranged from about 18 to 89 years, with residence in some 25 US areas. This clone occurred once. The CDR3 runs 14 residues. CDR1 SGHTA and CDR2 FQGNSA come from the germline V gene. V lost 1 base and J lost 0, with 5 bases in between.

The V gene is TRBV7-2, the J gene TRBJ2-3; D gene ambiguous. The sequenced sample was PBMCs or T cells enriched from blood (not recorded which). The receptor was isolated from a man aged 40-50 years with acute COVID-19. The CDR3 DNA follows: TGTGCCAGCAGCTTAGTATCTAGCACAGATACGCAGTATTTT. Protein: CASSLVSSTDTQYF.